One sample yielded the 7 T cell receptor beta chains listed below, sequenced in a study of vaccination and CD4 T cells after COVID-19 (dated by TCRdb to 2022 to 2024). These receptors' targets are unknown. To prepare the library, PCR was applied. TCRdb records Illumina iSeq 100 as the sequencer. DNA from cultured CD4+ T cells underwent TCR sequencing with the Oncomine TCR Beta short-read assay at the Johns Hopkins FTIC core. The public reads were reprocessed in TCRdb via fastp at Q25 and MiXCR, keeping in-frame beta chains. For every CDR3 protein sequence, its rows merge into one entry that carries the most common genes and DNA. The sample contains approximately 16,000 distinct CDR3 sequences, approximately 80% of them found a single time. The ten top clones hold roughly 8.8% of the sample. Interpreted using the paper, the treatment or condition label stands for: 10-day PBMC culture with coronavirus spike peptide pools or control peptides (ViraFEST assay).

The starting material was CD4+ T cells from blood, cultured in vitro, obtained after SARS-CoV-2 vaccination. These receptors were collected from a human donor who received a COVID-19 vaccine.

The chain uses TRBV27 and TRBJ1-1, with a weak D call TRBD1 (5 bases). Trimming removed 6 bases from V and 4 bases from J, with 21 bases in between. There are 16 residues in the CDR3. Germline assignment: CDR1 MNHEY and CDR2 SMNVEV (reference sequence). CDR3: CASRPGTLAEGTEAFF. The CDR3 nucleotides read TGTGCCAGCAGACCGGGGACTCTGGCGGAGGGCACTGAAGCTTTCTTT.

The chain employs TRBV19 and TRBJ2-5; 8 bases line up with TRBD2. Per germline, CDR1 LNHDA and CDR2 SQIVND (reference sequence). J gave up 1 base and V 6 bases, and 4 bases lay outside the gene matches. The CDR3 is 14 amino acids. CDR3 nucleotides: TGTGCCAGTAGGGCGGGGGGCTCCCAAGAGACCCAGTACTTC. Protein: CASRAGGSQETQYF.

The gene calls are TRBV24-1 and TRBJ1-5; no clear D gene. The CDR3 covers 13 residues. The germline V and J ends were trimmed by 3 bases and 2 bases, with 4 bases remaining between them. In germline, CDR1 is KGHDR, CDR2 SFDVKD. CDR3 DNA: TGTGCCACCAGTGATGACGGCAATCAGCCCCAGCATTTT. Amino acids: CATSDDGNQPQHF.

The V and J genes are TRBV24-1 and TRBJ2-3, with D unresolved. Per the germline V gene, CDR1 is KGHDR and CDR2 is SFDVKD. The CDR3 extends over 14 amino acids. The ends were cut back, 1 base at V and 6 bases at J, with 10 bases in the middle. Here the CDR3 DNA reads TGTGCCACCAGTGATTTAGATCGCAGGGATACGCAGTATTTT. Protein product: CATSDLDRRDTQYF.

V and J are TRBV2 and TRBJ2-7, with 8 bases aligning to TRBD1. The CDR3 runs to 14 residues. Trimming took 6 bases from V and 4 from J; bases not matched to a gene: 8. CDR1 is SNHLY and CDR2 is FYNNEI in the germline V gene. The CDR3: CASRADRVRYEQYF. The CDR3 bases are TGTGCCAGCAGGGCGGACAGGGTCCGGTACGAGCAGTACTTC.

This sequence joins TRBV30 and TRBJ2-5; D ambiguous. The CDR3 is 11 amino acids. V was trimmed by 3 bases and J by 1 base, leaving 3 bases between them. Looked up from germline, CDR1 is GTSNPN and CDR2 is SVGIG (reference sequence). In nucleotides, the CDR3 is TGTGCCTGGAGCCTCCAAGAGACCCAGTACTTC. This codes for CAWSLQETQYF.

This chain uses TRBV2 with TRBJ2-6, with D possibly TRBD2 on 5 matching bases. Trimming pared 6 bases from V and 0 bases from J, leaving 12 bases between. The CDR3 has 16 residues. Germline assignment: CDR1 SNHLY and CDR2 FYNNEI. The CDR3 here is CASRADGNSGANVLTF. CDR3 DNA sequence: TGTGCCAGCAGAGCGGACGGAAACTCTGGGGCCAACGTCCTGACTTTC.